The 11 T cell receptor beta chains reported below all come from one sample, sequenced in a study of early T cells in non-severe SARS-CoV-2 infection. Using its own MiXCR run on the 5' RACE reads, TCRdb lists one record per CDR3 protein. The sample holds tens of thousands of distinct CDR3 sequences; roughly 10% are singletons and the top ten take 5.9%. Sequencing used whole blood. These receptors were obtained from an adult who was a healthcare worker with PCR-confirmed SARS-CoV-2 infection or an uninfected control (not recorded which).

This clonotype was counted between two and nine times. The chain links TRBV20-1 to TRBJ2-1; no clear D gene. The CDR3 is 11 residues long. V lost 3 bases and J lost 5, with 5 bases in between. The V gene's germline CDR1 is DFQATT and CDR2 SNEGSKA (reference sequence). CDR3 protein: CSASPDNEQFF. Here the CDR3 DNA reads TGCAGTGCTAGTCCGGACAATGAGCAGTTCTTC.

The table lists this clonotype with many counts. This chain joins TRBV5-4 and TRBJ1-2; no clear D. With 0 bases removed from V and 2 bases from J, the gap between germline ends came to 5 bases. The CDR3 has 13 residues. Germline assignment: CDR1 SGHNT and CDR2 YYREEE (reference sequence). The CDR3 loop reads CASSLDGNYGYTF. The CDR3 region has the DNA TGTGCCAGCAGCTTGGATGGGAACTATGGCTACACCTTC.

This chain uses TRBV20-1 with TRBJ1-2, with D maybe TRBD1 (6 bases). The ends were cut back, 5 bases at V and 4 bases at J, with 11 bases in the middle. The CDR3 is 12 residues long. Germline V gives CDR1 DFQATT, CDR2 SNEGSKA (reference sequence). The CDR3: CSAAPDSYGYTF. The CDR3 coding sequence is TGCAGTGCTGCCCCGGACAGCTATGGCTACACCTTC.

The table lists this clonotype with a few counts. This chain connects TRBV24-1 to TRBJ2-1; no firm D call. With 4 bases removed from V and 7 bases from J, the gap between germline ends came to 10 bases. There are 13 residues in the CDR3. In germline, CDR1 is KGHDR, CDR2 SFDVKD. The CDR3 spells CATSESDWNEQFF. In nucleotides, the CDR3 is TGTGCCACCAGTGAGTCCGACTGGAATGAGCAGTTCTTC.

This chain links TRBV29-1 with TRBJ1-1, with D perhaps matching TRBD1 (5 bases). Germline V gene data show CDR1 as SQVTM and CDR2 as ANQGSEA. Between the trimmed V and J ends, which lost 2 bases and 4 bases, there was a span of 11 bases. The CDR3 has 13 amino acids. CDR3 amino acids: CSVEQSGGTEAFF. In nucleotides, the CDR3 is TGCAGCGTTGAACAGTCGGGGGGCACTGAAGCTTTCTTT.

This clonotype has only a few counts. This chain joins TRBV28 and TRBJ2-2; a weak D match, TRBD1 (6 bases). This CDR3 has 14 residues. Looked up from germline, CDR1 is MDHEN and CDR2 is SYDVKM. Trimming took 6 bases from V and 1 from J, leaving 9 bases between them. As DNA, the CDR3 is TGTGCCAGCAGAACGGGACAGAACACCGGGGAGCTGTTTTTT. Translated, it gives CASRTGQNTGELFF.

This clonotype was seen many times. The chain is built from TRBV7-9 and TRBJ1-5; maybe TRBD1 (6 bases). This CDR3 region has 15 residues. Germline CDR1 is SEHNR and CDR2 is FQNEAQ (reference sequence). The germline V and J ends were trimmed by 5 bases and 1 base, with 12 bases remaining between them. The CDR3 is CASSPSGASNQPQHF. As DNA, the CDR3 is TGTGCCAGCAGCCCGTCAGGGGCCAGCAATCAGCCCCAGCATTTT.

A few counts support this clonotype. The chain recombines TRBV7-9 with TRBJ2-7; weak D call: TRBD2 (6 bases). Trimming pared 1 base from V and 3 bases from J, leaving 16 bases between. Germline CDR1 reads SEHNR; CDR2 reads FQNEAQ (reference sequence). The CDR3 sequence is 16 residues long. The CDR3 protein is CASSLVRGNTLYEQYF. The CDR3 coding sequence is TGTGCCAGCAGCTTAGTCCGGGGGAATACACTCTACGAGCAGTACTTC.

This clonotype was seen only a few times. This chain links TRBV4-3 with TRBJ2-5, with 10 bases lining up with TRBD2. The CDR3 runs to 16 residues. Trimming took 3 bases from V and 5 from J; bases not matched to a gene: 9. Germline V lookup: CDR1 LGHNA, CDR2 YSLEER. The CDR3 coding sequence is TGCGCCAGCAGCCAGACCCCTAGCGGGAGTACCGAGACCCAGTACTTC. Translated: CASSQTPSGSTETQYF.

The chain carries TRBV4-2 and TRBJ2-2; TRBD2 aligns across 11 bases. Germline CDR1 is LGHNA and CDR2 is YNFKEQ. V was clipped by 3 bases and J by 1 base; unmatched bases: 7. This CDR3 is built from 18 residues. CDR3 in amino acids: CASSHLSTSGVNTGELFF. As DNA, the CDR3 is TGTGCCAGCAGCCATCTCTCGACTAGCGGGGTGAACACCGGGGAGCTGTTTTTT.

As regards this clonotype: A much larger clone sits a single nucleotide away, making a read error possible. CDR3 nucleotide sequence: TGTGTCAGCGCCGCGGGGCAAGAGACCCAGTACTTC. Translating gives CVSAAGQETQYF. This rearrangement joins TRBV12-3 or TRBV12-4 to TRBJ2-5; possible D gene TRBD2, 6 bases. The CDR3 contains 12 residues.